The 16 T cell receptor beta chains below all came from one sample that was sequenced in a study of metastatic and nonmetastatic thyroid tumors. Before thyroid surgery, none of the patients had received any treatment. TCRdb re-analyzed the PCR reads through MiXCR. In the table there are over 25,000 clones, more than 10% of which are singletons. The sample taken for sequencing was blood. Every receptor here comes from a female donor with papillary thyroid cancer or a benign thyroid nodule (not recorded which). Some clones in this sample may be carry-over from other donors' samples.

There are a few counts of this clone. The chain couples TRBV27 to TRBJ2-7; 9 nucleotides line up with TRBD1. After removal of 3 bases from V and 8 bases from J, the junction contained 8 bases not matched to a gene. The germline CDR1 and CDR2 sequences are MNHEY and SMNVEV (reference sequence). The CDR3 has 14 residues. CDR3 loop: CASSFPGQGKQQYF. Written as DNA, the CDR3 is TGTGCCAGCAGTTTCCCCGGACAGGGGAAACAGCAGTACTTC.

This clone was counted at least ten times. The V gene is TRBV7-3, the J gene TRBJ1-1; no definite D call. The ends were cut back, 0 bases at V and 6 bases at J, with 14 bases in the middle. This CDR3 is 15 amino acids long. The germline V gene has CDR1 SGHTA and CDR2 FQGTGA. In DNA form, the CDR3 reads TGTGCCAGCAGCTTAACGAGCACGACCCTAGCTGAAGCTTTCTTT. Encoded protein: CASSLTSTTLAEAFF.

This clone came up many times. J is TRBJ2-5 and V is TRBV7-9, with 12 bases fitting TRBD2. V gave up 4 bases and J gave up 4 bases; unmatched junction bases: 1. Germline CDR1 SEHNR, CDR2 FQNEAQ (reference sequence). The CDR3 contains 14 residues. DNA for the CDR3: TGTGCCAGCAGCTGGACTAGCGGGACAGAGACCCAGTACTTC. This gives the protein CASSWTSGTETQYF. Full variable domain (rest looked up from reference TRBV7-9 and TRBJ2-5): DTGVSQNPRHKITKRGQNVTFRCDPISEHNRLYWYRQTLGQGPEFLTYFQNEAQLEKSRLLSDRFSAERPKGSFSTLEIQRTEQGDSAMYLCASSWTSGTETQYFGPGTRLLVL.

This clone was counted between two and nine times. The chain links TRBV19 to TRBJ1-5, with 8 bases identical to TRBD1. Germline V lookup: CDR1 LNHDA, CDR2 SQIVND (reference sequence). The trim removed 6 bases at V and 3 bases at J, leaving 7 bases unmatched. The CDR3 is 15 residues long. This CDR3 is CASRGRTGNNQPQHF. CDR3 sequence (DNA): TGTGCCAGTAGAGGCCGGACAGGGAACAATCAGCCCCAGCATTTT. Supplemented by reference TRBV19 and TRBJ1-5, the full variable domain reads DGGITQSPKYLFRKEGQNVTLSCEQNLNHDAMYWYRQDPGQGLRLIYYSQIVNDFQKGDIAEGYSVSREKKESFPLTVTSAQKNPTAFYLCASRGRTGNNQPQHFGDGTRLSIL.

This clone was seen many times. CDR3 sequence: CASGSGRRGLAGGPANEQFF. In nucleotides, the CDR3 is TGTGCTAGTGGTTCTGGTAGACGGGGACTAGCGGGAGGGCCGGCTAATGAGCAGTTCTTC. The chain couples TRBV12-5 to TRBJ2-1, with 16 bases fitting TRBD2. From germline, CDR1 is LGHNT and CDR2 FRNRAP. V dropped 4 bases and J dropped 7; count of bases not matched to a gene: 16. This CDR3 spans 20 amino acids.

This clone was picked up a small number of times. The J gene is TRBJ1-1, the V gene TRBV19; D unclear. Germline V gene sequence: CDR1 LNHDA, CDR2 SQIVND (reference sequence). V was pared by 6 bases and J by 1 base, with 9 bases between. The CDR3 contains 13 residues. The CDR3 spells CASRQWQNTEAFF. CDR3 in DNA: TGTGCCAGTAGACAGTGGCAGAACACTGAAGCTTTCTTT.

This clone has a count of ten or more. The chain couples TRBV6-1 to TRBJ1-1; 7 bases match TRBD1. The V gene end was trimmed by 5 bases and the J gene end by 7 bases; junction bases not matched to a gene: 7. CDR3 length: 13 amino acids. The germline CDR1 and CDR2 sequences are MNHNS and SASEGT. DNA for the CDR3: TGTGCCAGCAGTTTCCCCGGGACAGATGAAGCTTTCTTT. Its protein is CASSFPGTDEAFF.

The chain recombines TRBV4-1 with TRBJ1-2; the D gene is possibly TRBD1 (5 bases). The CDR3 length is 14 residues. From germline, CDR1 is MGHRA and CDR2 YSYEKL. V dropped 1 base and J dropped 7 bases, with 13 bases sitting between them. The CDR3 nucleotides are TGCGCCAGCAGCCAAGCTCTTCTGAGGGGTGGCTACACCTTC. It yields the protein CASSQALLRGGYTF.

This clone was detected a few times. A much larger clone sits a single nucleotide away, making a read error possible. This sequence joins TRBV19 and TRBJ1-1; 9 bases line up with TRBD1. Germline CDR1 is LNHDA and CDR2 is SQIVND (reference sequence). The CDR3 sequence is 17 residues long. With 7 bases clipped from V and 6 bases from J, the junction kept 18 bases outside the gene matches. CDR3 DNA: TGTGCCAGTACTCTACATTTACCGGGACAGGGAGACGCTGAAGCTTTCTTT. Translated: CASTLHLPGQGDAEAFF. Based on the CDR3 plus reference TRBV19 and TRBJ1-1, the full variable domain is DGGITQSPKYLFRKEGQNVTLSCEQNLNHDAMYWYRQDPGQGLRLIYYSQIVNDFQKGDIAEGYSVSREKKESFPLTVTSAQKNPTAFYLCASTLHLPGQGDAEAFFGQGTRLTVV.

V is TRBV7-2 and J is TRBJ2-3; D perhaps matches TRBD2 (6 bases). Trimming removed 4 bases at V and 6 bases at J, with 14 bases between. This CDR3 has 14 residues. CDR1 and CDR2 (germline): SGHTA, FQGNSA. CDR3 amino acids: CASSSWAAGDTQYF. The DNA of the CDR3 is TGTGCCAGCAGCTCCTGGGCGGCGGGGGATACGCAGTATTTT. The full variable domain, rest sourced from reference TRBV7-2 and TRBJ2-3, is GAGVSQSPSNKVTEKGKDVELRCDPISGHTALYWYRQSLGQGLEFLIYFQGNSAPDKSGLPSDRFSAERTGGSVSTLTIQRTQQEDSAVYLCASSSWAAGDTQYFGPGTRLTVL.

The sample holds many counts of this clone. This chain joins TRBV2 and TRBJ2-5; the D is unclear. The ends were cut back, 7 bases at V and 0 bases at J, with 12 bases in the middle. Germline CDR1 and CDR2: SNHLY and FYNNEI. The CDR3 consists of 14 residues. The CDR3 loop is CASKPSRDQETQYF. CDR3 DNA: TGTGCCAGCAAACCATCTAGAGACCAAGAGACCCAGTACTTC.

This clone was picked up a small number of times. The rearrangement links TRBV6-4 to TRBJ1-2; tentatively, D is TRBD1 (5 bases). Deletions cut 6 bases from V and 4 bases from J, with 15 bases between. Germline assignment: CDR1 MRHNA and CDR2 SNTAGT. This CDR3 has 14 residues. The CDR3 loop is CASRGTGESYGYTF. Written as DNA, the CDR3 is TGTGCCAGCAGGGGGACTGGGGAGTCCTATGGCTACACCTTC.

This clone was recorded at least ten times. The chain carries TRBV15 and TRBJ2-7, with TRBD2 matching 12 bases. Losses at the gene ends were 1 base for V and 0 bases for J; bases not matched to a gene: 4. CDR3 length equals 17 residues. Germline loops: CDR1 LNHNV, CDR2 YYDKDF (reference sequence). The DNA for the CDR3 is TGTGCCACCAGCAGAGGACGACTAGCGGGAGCCTCCTACGAGCAGTACTTC. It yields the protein CATSRGRLAGASYEQYF.

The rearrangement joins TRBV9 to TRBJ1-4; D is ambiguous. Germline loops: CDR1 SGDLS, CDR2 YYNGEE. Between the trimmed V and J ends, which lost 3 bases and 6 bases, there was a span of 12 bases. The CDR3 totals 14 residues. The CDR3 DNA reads TGTGCCAGCAGCGCTGGTCCACCCTATGAAAAACTGTTTTTT. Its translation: CASSAGPPYEKLFF.

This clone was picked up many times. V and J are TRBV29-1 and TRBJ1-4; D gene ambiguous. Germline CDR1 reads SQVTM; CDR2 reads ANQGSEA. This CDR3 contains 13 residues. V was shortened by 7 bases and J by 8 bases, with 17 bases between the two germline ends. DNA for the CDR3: TGCAGCGGGCTAGAACCTACCGGGGAAAAACTGTTTTTT. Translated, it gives CSGLEPTGEKLFF.

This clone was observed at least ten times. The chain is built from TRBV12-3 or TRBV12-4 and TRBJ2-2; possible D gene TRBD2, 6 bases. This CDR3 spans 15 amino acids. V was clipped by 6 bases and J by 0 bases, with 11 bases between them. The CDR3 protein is CASSDSGTNTGELFF. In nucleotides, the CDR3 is TGTGCCAGCAGCGATAGCGGAACGAACACCGGGGAGCTGTTTTTT.